This TCR beta chain was identified during a study of early stage breast cancer tumors. Study-level information: About 80% of the 16 invasive tumors were ER+, PR+ and HER2-. Average read coverage per sample was roughly 10-fold.

Each sample had two DNA replicates, 0.45 to 0.65 ug blood or approximately 1.5 ug tissue. Profiled with immunoSEQ multiplex PCR; TCRdb holds only in-frame clones, not every one. The sample yields fewer than 30,000 clones, about 60% seen once. The CDR3 has 15 amino acids. V shed 1 base, J shed 8 bases, and the junction held 8 bases outside the gene matches. Germline values: CDR1 LGHNA, CDR2 YSLEER. This clonotype was sampled from a person aged 50-59 years with breast cancer. V and J are TRBV4-3 and TRBJ2-4; 7 nucleotides line up with TRBD2. Sequencing was performed on breast tumor tissue. The CDR3 DNA reads as TGCGCCAGCAGCCAAGCATTCAAGCGGGGCGACATTCAGTACTTC. Translated: CASSQAFKRGDIQYF.